The 31 T cell receptor beta chains presented below share a single source sample, sequenced in a study of neurological immune-mediated disorders. In TCRdb, the 5' RACE reads were re-called with MiXCR into one record per CDR3 protein. The repertoire has tens of thousands of distinct CDR3 sequences, just over 2.5% of them found once; the top ten carry 0.9% to 1.4%. Source material: PBMCs. Receptor source: a woman aged 25 to 39 with multiple sclerosis.

At least ten counts were recorded for this clonotype. The J gene is TRBJ1-6, the V gene TRBV5-1; D is undetermined. The CDR3 covers 14 residues. Trimming left V 4 bases short and J 6 bases short, with 11 bases between. CDR1 and CDR2 (germline): SGHRS, YFSETQ. The CDR3, as DNA: TGCGCCAGCAGCGATGCGTTCGGTAATTCACCCCTCCACTTT. Translated: CASSDAFGNSPLHF.

This clonotype was counted ten times or more. The chain uses TRBV7-9 and TRBJ2-2; no clear D gene. The length of the CDR3 is 15 residues. Trimming took 2 bases from V and 3 from J, leaving 10 bases between them. CDR1 and CDR2 from the germline V gene are SEHNR and FQNEAQ (reference sequence). In DNA form, the CDR3 reads TGTGCCAGCAGCTTATACGCAAGTGACACCGGGGAGCTGTTTTTT. This gives the protein CASSLYASDTGELFF. The full variable domain, completed using reference TRBV7-9 and TRBJ2-2, is DTGVSQNPRHKITKRGQNVTFRCDPISEHNRLYWYRQTLGQGPEFLTYFQNEAQLEKSRLLSDRFSAERPKGSFSTLEIQRTEQGDSAMYLCASSLYASDTGELFFGEGSRLTVL.

This clonotype was detected many times. The chain combines TRBV6-5 with TRBJ2-3, with 9 positions matching TRBD2. The trim removed 6 bases at V and 1 base at J, leaving 2 bases unmatched. Germline lookup yields CDR1 MNHEY and CDR2 SVGAGI. The length of the CDR3 is 14 residues. CDR3 sequence reads: CASSPSGGTDTQYF. The CDR3 bases are TGTGCCAGCAGCCCTAGCGGGGGCACAGATACGCAGTATTTT.

This clonotype was detected ten times or more. V is TRBV6-2 or TRBV6-3 and J is TRBJ1-2; D remains unclear. Germline loops: CDR1 MNHEY, CDR2 SVGEGT. With 5 bases removed from V and 0 bases from J, the gap between germline ends came to 7 bases. The CDR3 sequence is 13 residues long. In nucleotides, the CDR3 is TGTGCCAGCAGTCGACCTTCTAACTATGGCTACACCTTC. The encoded protein is CASSRPSNYGYTF.

Ten or more counts support this clonotype. This rearrangement joins TRBV5-1 to TRBJ2-3; 8 bases line up with TRBD2. The CDR3 is made up of 18 amino acids. Per germline, CDR1 SGHRS and CDR2 YFSETQ. The V segment lost 4 bases and the J segment 1 base; nucleotides outside the gene matches: 14. CDR3 bases: TGCGCCAGCAGCCTGGTCCCGGGAGGGCCGACTGGCACAGATACGCAGTATTTT. As protein: CASSLVPGGPTGTDTQYF.

There are a few counts of this clonotype. The chain employs TRBV9 and TRBJ1-1; possible D gene TRBD1, 6 bases. The CDR3 runs to 16 residues. Germline CDR1 SGDLS, CDR2 YYNGEE. Trimming stripped 4 bases from V and 1 base from J, with 17 bases between. Here the CDR3 reads CASSPDLWTENTEAFF. The CDR3 nucleotides read TGTGCCAGCAGCCCCGATCTTTGGACAGAGAACACTGAAGCTTTCTTT.

With respect to this clonotype: A much larger clonotype is one base distant, so this may be a read error. The chain employs TRBV7-2 and TRBJ2-7; D gene uncertain. Germline CDR1 SGHTA, CDR2 FQGNSA. This CDR3 contains 11 residues. With 7 bases removed from V and 5 bases from J, the gap between germline ends came to 9 bases. In nucleotides, the CDR3 is TGTGCCAGCATCCATTGGAACGAGCAGTACTTC. Translation: CASIHWNEQYF.

There are many counts of this clonotype. This rearrangement joins TRBV3-1 to TRBJ2-3; 8 positions match TRBD1. Germline CDR1 reads LGHDT; CDR2 reads YNNKEL (reference sequence). J gave up 8 bases and V 3 bases, and 7 bases lay outside the gene matches. The CDR3 covers 14 residues. Written as DNA, the CDR3 is TGTGCCAGCAGCCAGGGAACAGGGGGTGTTACGCAGTATTTT. Translated, it gives CASSQGTGGVTQYF.

In this sample, this clonotype turned up many times. The chain is built from TRBV7-2 and TRBJ2-1; D is tentatively TRBD1 or TRBD2 (5 bases each). Trimming took 0 bases from V and 7 from J, leaving 10 bases between them. There are 14 residues in the CDR3. Germline V CDR1 and CDR2: SGHTA, FQGNSA. The CDR3 nucleotides are TGTGCCAGCAGCTTAGCGCTAGAGGGGAATGAGCAGTTCTTC. Protein: CASSLALEGNEQFF.

This clonotype occurred many times. The CDR3 DNA reads TGTGCCAGCAGGTACGGGAGGGCCGCGGTAGATACGCAGTATTTT. It encodes CASRYGRAAVDTQYF. The gene calls are TRBV7-2 and TRBJ2-3; 8 bases map to TRBD2. Germline lookup yields CDR1 SGHTA and CDR2 FQGNSA. The CDR3 consists of 15 residues. J gave up 5 bases and V 6 bases, and 10 bases lay outside the gene matches.

In this sample, this clonotype turned up a few times. The chain has TRBV6-5 and TRBJ2-7; D may be TRBD1 or TRBD2 (5 bases each). The CDR3 has 15 amino acids. Germline V gene lookup returns CDR1 MNHEY and CDR2 SVGAGI. V dropped 4 bases and J dropped 0 bases, with 13 bases sitting between them. CDR3 region: CASSWLPGPSYEQYF. The CDR3 nucleotides are TGTGCCAGCAGTTGGCTTCCGGGGCCCTCCTACGAGCAGTACTTC.

This clonotype was counted many times. The chain is built from TRBV11-1 and TRBJ2-1, with 10 bases lining up with TRBD2. From germline, CDR1 is SGHAT and CDR2 FQDESV (reference sequence). Trimming removed 2 bases from V and 10 bases from J; junction bases left unmatched: 8. The CDR3 is 15 residues long. The DNA of the CDR3 is TGTGCCAGCAGCTTACCCGGGACTAGCGCCGCGGAGCAGTTCTTC. Protein: CASSLPGTSAAEQFF.

This clonotype was seen repeatedly, ten times or more. This chain uses TRBV12-3 or TRBV12-4 with TRBJ1-2; D possibly corresponds to TRBD1 (5 bases). V was shortened by 4 bases and J by 8 bases, with 14 bases between the two germline ends. CDR3 size: 13 residues. CDR3 sequence reads: CASSSGTRVGYTF. For the CDR3, the DNA is TGTGCCAGCAGTTCGGGGACGAGGGTCGGCTACACCTTC.

This clonotype appeared many times. The J gene is TRBJ2-5, the V gene TRBV6-5; tentatively, D is TRBD1 or TRBD2 (6 bases each). The CDR3 consists of 15 residues. V lost 5 bases to trimming and J lost 4 bases, with 17 bases between them. The germline CDR1 and CDR2 sequences are MNHEY and SVGAGI. The CDR3 region is CASSETGGRGETQYF. DNA for the CDR3: TGTGCCAGCAGTGAGACCGGGGGCAGGGGAGAGACCCAGTACTTC.

This clonotype was counted ten times or more. This chain links TRBV20-1 with TRBJ2-3, with D perhaps TRBD2 (6 bases). This CDR3 region has 12 residues. Germline CDR1 DFQATT, CDR2 SNEGSKA (reference sequence). The CDR3 DNA reads TGCAGCGCGGGACTCTCAGGGGATACGCAGTATTTT. It is translated as CSAGLSGDTQYF.

This clonotype was observed many times. This chain connects TRBV15 to TRBJ2-1; 8 bases align to TRBD2. The V gene end was trimmed by 0 bases and the J gene end by 6 bases; junction bases not matched to a gene: 4. The CDR3 covers 15 residues. Per the germline V gene, CDR1 is LNHNV and CDR2 is YYDKDF (reference sequence). CDR3 sequence: CATSRDTRGGNEQFF. DNA of the CDR3: TGTGCCACCAGCAGAGACACCCGGGGGGGCAATGAGCAGTTCTTC.

Ten or more counts support this clonotype. J is TRBJ1-3 and V is TRBV5-1; 8 bases fit TRBD1. CDR3 length: 17 amino acids. Germline CDR1 and CDR2: SGHRS and YFSETQ. J gave up 4 bases and V 3 bases, and 12 bases lay outside the gene matches. The CDR3 bases are TGCGCCAGCAGCTCAAGACCTCAGGGGGCGGAAGGAAACACCATATATTTT. As protein: CASSSRPQGAEGNTIYF.

This clonotype was observed many times. V and J are TRBV7-2 and TRBJ1-1; D is ambiguous. The CDR3 extends over 16 amino acids. Germline V CDR1 and CDR2: SGHTA, FQGNSA. V was trimmed by 5 bases and J by 5 bases, leaving 21 bases between them. The CDR3 sequence: CASSLPPQTGLTEAFF. The CDR3 DNA reads as TGTGCCAGCAGCCTCCCCCCTCAGACGGGGTTAACTGAAGCTTTCTTT.

This clonotype was counted many times. The CDR3 region has the DNA TGCAGTGCTAGGGATAACCGCCGGATTGAAGCTTTCTTT. This translates into CSARDNRRIEAFF. The chain employs TRBV20-1 and TRBJ1-1; D ambiguous. CDR3 length: 13 amino acids. The V and J ends lost 3 bases and 7 bases respectively, with 15 bases between them. Germline CDR1 is DFQATT and CDR2 is SNEGSKA (reference sequence).

This clonotype was detected ten times or more. V is TRBV5-1 and J is TRBJ2-7; 9 bases match TRBD2. J lost 0 bases, V lost 0 bases, and 1 base had no gene match. The CDR3 consists of 15 residues. The germline gives CDR1 SGHRS, CDR2 YFSETQ. The CDR3 DNA follows: TGCGCCAGCAGCTTGGTAGCGGGAGCCTCCTACGAGCAGTACTTC. It encodes CASSLVAGASYEQYF. The full variable domain, in which reference TRBV5-1 and TRBJ2-7 provide the parts outside the CDR3, is KAGVTQTPRYLIKTRGQQVTLSCSPISGHRSVSWYQQTPGQGLQFLFEYFSETQRNKGNFPGRFSGRQFSNSRSEMNVSTLELGDSALYLCASSLVAGASYEQYFGPGTRLTVT.

This clonotype showed up many times. J is TRBJ2-2 and V is TRBV7-9; D is uncertain. V was cut by 5 bases and J by 6 bases, with 7 bases left in between. Germline V lookup: CDR1 SEHNR, CDR2 FQNEAQ (reference sequence). The CDR3 consists of 12 residues. CDR3 coding DNA: TGTGCCAGCAGCGGGTGGCCCGGGGAGCTGTTTTTT. It is translated as CASSGWPGELFF.

This clonotype was seen many times. This chain connects TRBV5-1 to TRBJ1-1; unclear D gene. Trimming took 0 bases from V and 3 from J, leaving 15 bases between them. The CDR3 covers 16 residues. Germline CDR1 is SGHRS and CDR2 is YFSETQ. CDR3 in amino acids: CASSLAPGSGYTEAFF. The CDR3 nucleotides are TGCGCCAGCAGCTTGGCCCCGGGGTCGGGCTACACTGAAGCTTTCTTT. The variable domain in full, with the rest retrieved from reference TRBV5-1 and TRBJ1-1, is KAGVTQTPRYLIKTRGQQVTLSCSPISGHRSVSWYQQTPGQGLQFLFEYFSETQRNKGNFPGRFSGRQFSNSRSEMNVSTLELGDSALYLCASSLAPGSGYTEAFFGQGTRLTVV.

This clonotype was observed at least ten times. The CDR3 sequence: CASNTAARGRWQYEQYF. In DNA, the CDR3 is TGTGCCAGCAACACCGCCGCGAGGGGACGGTGGCAGTACGAGCAGTACTTC. The chain recombines TRBV6-2 or TRBV6-3 with TRBJ2-7; D may be TRBD1 or TRBD2 (5 bases each). From germline, CDR1 is MNHEY and CDR2 SVGEGT. With 7 bases removed from V and 4 bases from J, the gap between germline ends came to 26 bases. The CDR3 spans 17 residues.

This clonotype has a count of ten or more. The rearrangement joins TRBV12-3 or TRBV12-4 to TRBJ2-3; D may be TRBD2 (6 bases). The germline V and J ends were trimmed by 6 bases and 8 bases, with 12 bases remaining between them. The CDR3 runs 12 residues. For the CDR3, the DNA is TGTGCCAGCAGATCGGGACTTGGTACGCAGTATTTT. It is translated as CASRSGLGTQYF.

This clonotype was recorded many times. V gene TRBV20-1 combines with J gene TRBJ1-3; D is unresolved. This CDR3 region has 12 residues. Trimming left V 5 bases short and J 7 bases short, with 12 bases between. Germline loops: CDR1 DFQATT, CDR2 SNEGSKA (reference sequence). In nucleotides, the CDR3 is TGCAGTGCTCAACACTTAGATAACACCATATATTTT. This translates into CSAQHLDNTIYF.

This clonotype has ten or more counts. This chain connects TRBV7-9 to TRBJ1-4; 7 positions agree with TRBD1. Losses at the gene ends were 5 bases for V and 8 bases for J; bases not matched to a gene: 11. The germline V gene has CDR1 SEHNR and CDR2 FQNEAQ (reference sequence). This CDR3 region has 15 residues. CDR3 nucleotide sequence: TGTGCCAGCAGCGACCGGGACAGCGCGGGGGAAAAACTGTTTTTT. It yields the protein CASSDRDSAGEKLFF.

This clonotype came up many times. The chain couples TRBV20-1 to TRBJ2-1, with D possibly TRBD1 on 5 matching bases. Looked up from germline, CDR1 is DFQATT and CDR2 is SNEGSKA (reference sequence). Trimming removed 1 base from V and 4 bases from J, with 17 bases in between. This CDR3 region has 16 residues. In nucleotides, the CDR3 is TGCAGTGCTAGAGCCCCCCAGGGCGTTGCATACAATGAGCAGTTCTTC. Residues: CSARAPQGVAYNEQFF.

This clonotype was found many times. The rearrangement uses TRBV27 and TRBJ1-1; 10 bases align to TRBD1. The J segment lost 4 bases and the V segment lost 0 bases, leaving 2 bases of the junction unmatched. The CDR3 is 15 residues long. Germline values: CDR1 MNHEY, CDR2 SMNVEV (reference sequence). CDR3 DNA: TGTGCCAGCAGTTTATCCGGGACAGGGGTCACTGAAGCTTTCTTT. The encoded protein is CASSLSGTGVTEAFF.

This clonotype appeared many times. The V gene is TRBV20-1, the J gene TRBJ2-7; the match to TRBD1 covers 9 bases. This CDR3 spans 12 amino acids. The germline V gene has CDR1 DFQATT and CDR2 SNEGSKA (reference sequence). V trimming: 4 bases; J trimming: 6 bases; junction bases outside the gene matches: 4. This chain's CDR3 is CSATRQGGEQYF. CDR3 nucleotides: TGCAGTGCTACCCGACAGGGGGGCGAGCAGTACTTC.

This clonotype was recorded many times. This chain uses TRBV20-1 with TRBJ2-7; TRBD2 aligns across 12 bases. Trimming cost V 6 bases and J 7 bases; bases outside gene matches: 16. The germline V gene has CDR1 DFQATT and CDR2 SNEGSKA (reference sequence). The CDR3 covers 16 residues. CDR3: CSASKERLAGEGEQYF. The CDR3 bases are TGCAGTGCCTCAAAGGAAAGACTAGCGGGAGAGGGGGAGCAGTACTTC.

This clonotype came up many times. The chain is built from TRBV7-9 and TRBJ2-1; no firm D call. Germline lookup yields CDR1 SEHNR and CDR2 FQNEAQ (reference sequence). Trimming shortened V by 5 bases and J by 3 bases, and 11 bases separated the two germline ends. This CDR3 is built from 14 residues. The CDR3 is CASSPGQSYNEQFF. For the CDR3, the DNA is TGTGCCAGCAGCCCCGGCCAGAGCTACAATGAGCAGTTCTTC.